What follows is one T cell receptor beta chain and its context. Its antigen is not identified. CDR1 and CDR2 from the germline V gene are WSHSY and SAAADI. The ends lost 5 bases at V and 5 bases at J; junction bases unmatched: 8. CDR3 length equals 15 residues. cDNA molecules, individually, were tagged with unique molecular identifiers. TCRdb reanalysed the 5' RACE reads using MiXCR and keeps one entry per CDR3 protein. This table has about 60,000 distinct CDR3 sequences, about 19% appearing once. The sample originates from a study of early T cells in non-severe SARS-CoV-2 infection. Study in general: Sequencing of bulk RNA from unsorted whole blood was done, without chain pairing.

Study results and caveats: Using VDJdb, the matching emphasized anti-spike CD8 responses while missing private and CD4 specificities.

The sequence was obtained from an adult who was a healthcare worker with PCR-confirmed SARS-CoV-2 infection or an uninfected control (not recorded which). This material consisted of whole blood, taken at baseline. The V gene is TRBV10-2, the J gene TRBJ1-4, with TRBD1 matching over 7 bases. CDR3 coding DNA: TGCGCCAGCAGTATCTTTGGGACAGAGAATGAAAAACTGTTTTTT. Its translation: CASSIFGTENEKLFF.